The 14 T cell receptor beta chains below come from one sample, sequenced in a study of blood T cells in healthy people across ages. Next came a second PCR, run for roughly 6 to 11 cycles, which used a sample-barcoded 5' primer along with a J-beta primer mix. TCRdb re-called the 5' RACE reads through MiXCR, storing one row per CDR3 protein. The sample lists about 1.8 million distinct CDR3 sequences, around half seen once, with around 2.1% in the top ten. What was sequenced was blood. The receptors shown here come from a woman aged 40 to 50 in good health.

This clonotype was seen a few times. The chain employs TRBV20-1 and TRBJ2-7; TRBD1 agrees at 11 bases. Germline lookup yields CDR1 DFQATT and CDR2 SNEGSKA (reference sequence). The CDR3 length is 15 residues. The V and J ends lost 2 bases and 3 bases, in that order; junction bases with no gene match: 6. The CDR3 loop is CSARSSGTGGYEQYF. In DNA form, the CDR3 reads TGCAGTGCTAGATCATCCGGGACAGGGGGCTACGAGCAGTACTTC.

The V call is TRBV7-2, the J call TRBJ2-3, with TRBD2 as a possible D gene (5 bases). The V end lost 3 bases, the J end lost 3 bases, and 10 bases lay between the germline ends. Per germline, CDR1 SGHTA and CDR2 FQGNSA. The CDR3 is 14 residues long. CDR3 nucleotide sequence: TGTGCCAGCAGCTTGGAAGCGGAAACAGATACGCAGTATTTT. Its protein is CASSLEAETDTQYF.

V usage is TRBV6-2 or TRBV6-3 and J usage is TRBJ2-7; TRBD1 matches 11 bases. V was pared by 7 bases and J by 0 bases, with 8 bases of the junction left unmatched. There are 16 residues in the CDR3. Per the germline V gene, CDR1 is MNHEY and CDR2 is SVGEGT. The CDR3 DNA reads TGTGCCAGCAAGAAAACTGGGACAGGGGGCTCCTACGAGCAGTACTTC. This translates into CASKKTGTGGSYEQYF.

This clonotype has ten or more counts. The chain carries TRBV7-2 and TRBJ2-5; 9 bases fit TRBD2. The ends lost 2 bases at V and 5 bases at J; junction bases unmatched: 3. Germline CDR1 is SGHTA and CDR2 is FQGNSA. This CDR3 has 14 amino acids. The CDR3 nucleotides read TGTGCCAGCAGCTTACCTAGCGGGGCGGAGACCCAGTACTTC. As protein: CASSLPSGAETQYF. The variable domain in full, completed from reference TRBV7-2 and TRBJ2-5, reads GAGVSQSPSNKVTEKGKDVELRCDPISGHTALYWYRQSLGQGLEFLIYFQGNSAPDKSGLPSDRFSAERTGGSVSTLTIQRTQQEDSAVYLCASSLPSGAETQYFGPGTRLLVL.

This chain links TRBV7-2 with TRBJ2-1; tentative D call: TRBD1 (5 bases). The CDR3 runs 15 residues. Trimming stripped 2 bases from V and 4 bases from J, with 12 bases between. CDR1 SGHTA and CDR2 FQGNSA come from the germline V gene. CDR3 sequence (DNA): TGTGCCAGCAGCTTAACGGACAAACTTTACAATGAGCAGTTCTTC. Translation: CASSLTDKLYNEQFF.

Ten or more counts support this clonotype. The genes are TRBV4-3 and TRBJ2-6, with a weak D call TRBD1 (5 bases). V lost 0 bases to trimming and J lost 0 bases, with 6 bases between them. The CDR3 runs 16 residues. Germline-derived CDR1 and CDR2 are LGHNA and YSLEER. The CDR3: CASSQDQGSGANVLTF. The DNA of the CDR3 is TGCGCCAGCAGCCAAGATCAGGGCTCTGGGGCCAACGTCCTGACTTTC.

This chain links TRBV20-1 with TRBJ2-3; D remains unclear. The germline V gene encodes CDR1 DFQATT and CDR2 SNEGSKA (reference sequence). The CDR3 extends over 14 amino acids. The ends were cut back, 3 bases at V and 7 bases at J, with 17 bases in the middle. For the CDR3, the DNA is TGCAGTGCTAGTTTGGATGGGTTAACTCATACGCAGTATTTT. Its protein is CSASLDGLTHTQYF.

V gene TRBV7-2 combines with J gene TRBJ2-5, with D perhaps being TRBD1 or TRBD2 (7 bases each). CDR1 and CDR2 (germline): SGHTA, FQGNSA. Trimming left V 10 bases short and J 1 base short, with 13 bases between. The CDR3 contains 13 residues. The CDR3 DNA is TGTGCCACGGGGAGGGGGCCCCAAGAGACCCAGTACTTC. This gives the protein CATGRGPQETQYF.

This clonotype was detected a few times. The rearrangement joins TRBV6-6 to TRBJ2-5; D perhaps matches TRBD2 (6 bases). Trimming left V 5 bases short and J 0 bases short, with 16 bases between. There are 16 residues in the CDR3. Germline CDR1 reads MNHNY; CDR2 reads SVGAGI (reference sequence). CDR3 DNA: TGTGCCAGCAGTAACCCGGCTTTAGCGGACCAAGAGACCCAGTACTTC. This translates into CASSNPALADQETQYF.

Only a few counts were recorded for this clonotype. V is TRBV4-3 and J is TRBJ2-7; no clear D gene. The V end was cut by 1 base, the J end by 4 bases, with 11 bases between. The CDR3 is made up of 14 amino acids. Per the germline V gene, CDR1 is LGHNA and CDR2 is YSLEER. CDR3 residues: CASSQAQNMYEQYF. The CDR3 coding sequence is TGCGCCAGCAGCCAAGCCCAAAACATGTACGAGCAGTACTTC.

V usage is TRBV25-1 and J usage is TRBJ2-3; D not certain. CDR3 length: 15 residues. The V gene lost 8 bases and the J gene lost 0 bases, with 15 bases spanning the gap. CDR1 MGHDK and CDR2 SYGVNS come from the germline V gene. In DNA, the CDR3 is TGTGCCAGCGGCGTAACAGACTCTAGCACAGATACGCAGTATTTT. Protein sequence: CASGVTDSSTDTQYF.

This CDR3 reads CASSLAGGAGGRETQYF. CDR3 coding DNA: TGCGCCAGCAGCTTGGCTGGGGGAGCGGGGGGCAGAGAGACCCAGTACTTC. The gene calls are TRBV5-1 and TRBJ2-5; 9 positions agree with TRBD2. After removal of 0 bases from V and 4 bases from J, the junction contained 10 bases not matched to a gene. CDR3 length equals 17 residues. Germline CDR1 and CDR2: SGHRS and YFSETQ. The whole variable domain, remainder taken from reference TRBV5-1 and TRBJ2-5, is KAGVTQTPRYLIKTRGQQVTLSCSPISGHRSVSWYQQTPGQGLQFLFEYFSETQRNKGNFPGRFSGRQFSNSRSEMNVSTLELGDSALYLCASSLAGGAGGRETQYFGPGTRLLVL.

The V and J genes are TRBV6-6 and TRBJ1-2; weak D call: TRBD1 (5 bases). V gave up 5 bases and J gave up 2 bases, with 9 bases separating them. The CDR3 has 13 residues. Germline CDR1 is MNHNY and CDR2 is SVGAGI (reference sequence). CDR3 in amino acids: CASSGKGNYGYTF. The CDR3 DNA sequence: TGTGCCAGCAGTGGGAAGGGGAACTATGGCTACACCTTC.

This chain's CDR3 is CASSDYRGNEQFF. The CDR3 nucleotides read TGTGCCAGCAGTGACTACAGGGGGAATGAGCAGTTCTTC. The chain recombines TRBV6-4 with TRBJ2-1; TRBD1 aligns across 8 bases. This CDR3 has 13 residues. CDR1 MRHNA and CDR2 SNTAGT come from the germline V gene. V shed 1 base and J 7 bases; nucleotides not matched to a gene: 0.